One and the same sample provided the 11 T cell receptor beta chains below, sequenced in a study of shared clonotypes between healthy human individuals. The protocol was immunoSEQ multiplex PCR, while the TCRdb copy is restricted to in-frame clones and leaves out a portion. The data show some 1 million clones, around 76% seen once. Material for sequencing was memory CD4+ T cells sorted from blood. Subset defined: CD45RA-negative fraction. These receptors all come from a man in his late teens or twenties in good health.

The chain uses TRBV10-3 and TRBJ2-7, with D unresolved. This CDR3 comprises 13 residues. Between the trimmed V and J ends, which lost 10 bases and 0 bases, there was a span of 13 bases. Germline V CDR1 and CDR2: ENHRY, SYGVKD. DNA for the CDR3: TGTGCCACCTCGGACCGAGACTCCTACGAGCAGTACTTC. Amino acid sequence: CATSDRDSYEQYF.

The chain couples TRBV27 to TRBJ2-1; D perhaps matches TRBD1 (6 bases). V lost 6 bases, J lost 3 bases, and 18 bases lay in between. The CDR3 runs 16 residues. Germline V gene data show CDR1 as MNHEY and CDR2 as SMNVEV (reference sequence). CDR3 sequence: CASRFSMGANYNEQFF. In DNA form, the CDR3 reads TGTGCCAGCAGATTTTCGATGGGGGCTAACTACAATGAGCAGTTCTTC.

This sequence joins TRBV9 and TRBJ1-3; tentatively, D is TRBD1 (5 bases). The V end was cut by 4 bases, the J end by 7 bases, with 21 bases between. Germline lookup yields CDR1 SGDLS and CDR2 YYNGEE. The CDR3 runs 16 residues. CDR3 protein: CASSPGTQAWGNTIYF. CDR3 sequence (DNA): TGTGCCAGCAGCCCTGGAACGCAGGCCTGGGGGAACACCATATATTTT. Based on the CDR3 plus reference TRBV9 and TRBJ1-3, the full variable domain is DSGVTQTPKHLITATGQRVTLRCSPRSGDLSVYWYQQSLDQGLQFLIQYYNGEERAKGNILERFSAQQFPDLHSELNLSSLELGDSALYFCASSPGTQAWGNTIYFGEGSWLTVV.

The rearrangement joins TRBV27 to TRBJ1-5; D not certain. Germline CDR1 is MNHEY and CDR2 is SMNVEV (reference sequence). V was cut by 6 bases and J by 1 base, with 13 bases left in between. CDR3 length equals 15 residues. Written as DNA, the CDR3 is TGTGCCAGCAGGAGTGGACGTGGAAGCAATCAGCCCCAGCATTTT. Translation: CASRSGRGSNQPQHF.

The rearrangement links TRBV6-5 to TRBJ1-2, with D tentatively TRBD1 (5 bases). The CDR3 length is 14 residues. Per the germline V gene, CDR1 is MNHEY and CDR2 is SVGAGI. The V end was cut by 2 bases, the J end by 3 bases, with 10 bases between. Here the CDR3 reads CASSYAGKDYGYTF. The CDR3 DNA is TGTGCCAGCAGTTACGCAGGGAAAGACTATGGCTACACCTTC.

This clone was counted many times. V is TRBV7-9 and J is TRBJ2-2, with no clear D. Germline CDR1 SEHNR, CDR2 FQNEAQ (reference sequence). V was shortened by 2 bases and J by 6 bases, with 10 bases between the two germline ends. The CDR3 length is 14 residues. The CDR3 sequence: CASSLHEVAGELFF. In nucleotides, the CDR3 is TGTGCCAGCAGCTTACACGAGGTAGCCGGGGAGCTGTTTTTT.

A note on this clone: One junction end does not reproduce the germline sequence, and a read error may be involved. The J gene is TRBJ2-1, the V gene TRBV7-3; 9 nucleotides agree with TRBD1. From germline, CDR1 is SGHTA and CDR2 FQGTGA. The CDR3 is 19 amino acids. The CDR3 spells CASSLTGQGSQSSYNEQFF. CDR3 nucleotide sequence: TGTGCCAGCAGCCTAACTGGACAGGGGTCGCAAAGCTCCTACAATGAGCAGTTCTTC.

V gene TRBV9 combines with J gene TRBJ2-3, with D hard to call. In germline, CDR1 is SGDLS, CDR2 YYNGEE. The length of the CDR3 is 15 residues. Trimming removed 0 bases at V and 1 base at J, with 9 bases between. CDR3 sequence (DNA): TGTGCCAGCAGCGTAGAAAACCTGGGCACAGATACGCAGTATTTT. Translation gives CASSVENLGTDTQYF.

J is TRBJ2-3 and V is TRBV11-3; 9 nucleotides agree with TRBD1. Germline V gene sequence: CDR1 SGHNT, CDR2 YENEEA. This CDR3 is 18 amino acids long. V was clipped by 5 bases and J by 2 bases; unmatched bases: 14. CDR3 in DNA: TGTGCCAGCAGCCCAGGGACAGGGAGTAGAGGCAACACAGATACGCAGTATTTT. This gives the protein CASSPGTGSRGNTDTQYF.

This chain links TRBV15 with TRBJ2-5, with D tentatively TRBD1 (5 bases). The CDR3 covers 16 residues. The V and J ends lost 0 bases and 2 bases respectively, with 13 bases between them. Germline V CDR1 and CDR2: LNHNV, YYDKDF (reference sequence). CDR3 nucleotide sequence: TGTGCCACCAGCAGAGATCGTGGGGCAGCACAAGAGACCCAGTACTTC. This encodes CATSRDRGAAQETQYF.

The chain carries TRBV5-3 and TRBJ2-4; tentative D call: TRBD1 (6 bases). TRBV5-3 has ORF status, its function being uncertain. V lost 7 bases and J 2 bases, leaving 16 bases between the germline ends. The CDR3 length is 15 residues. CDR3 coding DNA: TGTGCCAGATATCCGCAGGGGCGCTCCAAAAACATTCAGTACTTC. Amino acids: CARYPQGRSKNIQYF.